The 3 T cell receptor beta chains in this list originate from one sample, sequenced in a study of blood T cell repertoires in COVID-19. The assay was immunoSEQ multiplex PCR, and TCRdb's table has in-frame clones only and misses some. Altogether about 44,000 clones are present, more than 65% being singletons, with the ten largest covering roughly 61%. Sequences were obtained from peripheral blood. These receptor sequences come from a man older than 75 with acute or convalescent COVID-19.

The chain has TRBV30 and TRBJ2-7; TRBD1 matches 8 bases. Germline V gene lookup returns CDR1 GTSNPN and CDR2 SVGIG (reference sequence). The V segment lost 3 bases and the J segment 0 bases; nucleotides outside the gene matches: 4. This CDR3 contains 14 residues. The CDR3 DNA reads TGTGCCTGGAGCGAAACAGGGGGCTCCTACGAGCAGTACTTC. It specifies CAWSETGGSYEQYF.

CDR3 sequence reads: CASSPAGITDTQYF. CDR3 nucleotides: TGTGCCAGCAGTCCCGCCGGGATTACAGATACGCAGTATTTT. The chain links TRBV5-5 to TRBJ2-3; D perhaps matches TRBD2 (5 bases). Trimming took 5 bases from V and 3 from J, leaving 13 bases between them. CDR1 and CDR2 (germline): SGHKS, YYEKEE (reference sequence). The CDR3 sequence is 14 residues long.

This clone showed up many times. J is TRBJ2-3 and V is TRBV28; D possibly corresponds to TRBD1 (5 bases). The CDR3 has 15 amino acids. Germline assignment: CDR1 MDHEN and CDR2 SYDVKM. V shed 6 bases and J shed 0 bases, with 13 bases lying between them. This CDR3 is CASRQGVSSTDTQYF. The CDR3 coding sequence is TGTGCCAGCAGGCAGGGCGTTTCTAGCACAGATACGCAGTATTTT. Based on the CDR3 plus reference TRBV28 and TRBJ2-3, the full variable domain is DVKVTQSSRYLVKRTGEKVFLECVQDMDHENMFWYRQDPGLGLRLIYFSYDVKMKEKGDIPEGYSVSREKKERFSLILESASTNQTSMYLCASRQGVSSTDTQYFGPGTRLTVL.